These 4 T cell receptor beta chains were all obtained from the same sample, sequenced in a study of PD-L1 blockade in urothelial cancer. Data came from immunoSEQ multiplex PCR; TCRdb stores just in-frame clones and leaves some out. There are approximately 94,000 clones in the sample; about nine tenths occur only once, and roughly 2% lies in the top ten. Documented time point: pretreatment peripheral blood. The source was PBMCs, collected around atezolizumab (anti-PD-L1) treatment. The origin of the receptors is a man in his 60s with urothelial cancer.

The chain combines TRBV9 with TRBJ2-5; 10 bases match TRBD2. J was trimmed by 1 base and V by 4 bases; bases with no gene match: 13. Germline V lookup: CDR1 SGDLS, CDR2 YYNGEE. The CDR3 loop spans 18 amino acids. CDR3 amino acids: CASSPAGLAGELQETQYF. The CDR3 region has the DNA TGTGCCAGCAGCCCGGCGGGGCTAGCGGGGGAGCTCCAAGAGACCCAGTACTTC.

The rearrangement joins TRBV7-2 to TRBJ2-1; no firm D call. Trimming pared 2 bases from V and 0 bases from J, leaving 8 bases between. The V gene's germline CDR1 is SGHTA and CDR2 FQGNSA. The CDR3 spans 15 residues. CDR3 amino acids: CASSLSASSYNEQFF. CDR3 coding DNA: TGTGCCAGCAGCTTATCGGCTAGCTCCTACAATGAGCAGTTCTTC.

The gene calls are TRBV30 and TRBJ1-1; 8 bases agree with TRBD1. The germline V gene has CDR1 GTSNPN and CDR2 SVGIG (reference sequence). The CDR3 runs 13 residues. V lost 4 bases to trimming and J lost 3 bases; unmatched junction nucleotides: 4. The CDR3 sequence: CAWTSTGDTEAFF. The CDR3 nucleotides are TGTGCCTGGACTTCGACAGGGGACACTGAAGCTTTCTTT.

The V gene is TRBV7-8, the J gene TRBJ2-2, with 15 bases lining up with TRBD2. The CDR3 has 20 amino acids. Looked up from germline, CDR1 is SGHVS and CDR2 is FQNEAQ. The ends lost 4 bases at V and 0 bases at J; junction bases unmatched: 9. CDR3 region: CASSSMSGLAGGSNTGELFF. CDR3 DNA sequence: TGTGCCAGCAGCTCGATGTCGGGACTAGCGGGGGGATCGAACACCGGGGAGCTGTTTTTT.